Presented here are 2 T cell receptor beta chains from one specimen sequenced in a study of cytotoxic CD8 clonotypes in ibrutinib-treated CLL. The data were produced by immunoSEQ multiplex PCR, yet TCRdb's version contains in-frame clones alone and is incomplete. This sample has about 120,000 clones, with roughly 60% found just once. The source material was PBMCs, sampled after 24 months of ibrutinib treatment. These receptors all stem from a human donor with chronic lymphocytic leukemia.

The chain recombines TRBV6-5 with TRBJ1-1; D remains unclear. The CDR3 runs 13 residues. Trimming took off 8 bases at V and 2 bases at J, with 12 bases between the two ends. The V gene's germline CDR1 is MNHEY and CDR2 SVGAGI. The CDR3 is CASSRQTNTEAFF. CDR3 coding DNA: TGTGCCAGCTCTAGGCAAACAAACACTGAAGCTTTCTTT.

The chain recombines TRBV7-6 with TRBJ1-1; 8 nucleotides match TRBD1. V trimming: 2 bases; J trimming: 0 bases; junction bases outside the gene matches: 2. Germline values: CDR1 SGHVS, CDR2 FNYEAQ. The CDR3 totals 15 residues. The CDR3 DNA reads TGTGCCAGCAGCTTACGGACAGGGATGAACACTGAAGCTTTCTTT. Translating gives CASSLRTGMNTEAFF. Using reference TRBV7-6 and TRBJ1-1 for the parts outside the CDR3, the full variable domain is GAGVSQSPRYKVTKRGQDVALRCDPISGHVSLYWYRQALGQGPEFLTYFNYEAQQDKSGLPNDRFSAERPEGSISTLTIQRTEQRDSAMYRCASSLRTGMNTEAFFGQGTRLTVV.